This entry features one T cell receptor beta chain sequence. Trimming shortened V by 3 bases and J by 3 bases, and 9 bases separated the two germline ends. Germline-derived CDR1 and CDR2 are SGHRS and YFSETQ. The CDR3 loop spans 14 amino acids. The entry originates in a study of blood T cell repertoires in COVID-19. Study-wide background: Acute and convalescent COVID-19 specimens originated in the United States, Italy and Spain. Sample material is recorded as cDNA or gDNA derived from T cells, B-cell-depleted T cells, or PBMCs.

Per the study methods: How many nucleated cells were present was estimated from reference gene primer amplification. The method was immunoSEQ multiplex PCR; TCRdb's version includes in-frame clones alone and lacks a portion of them. Clonal size and the V and J genes are those of that table, whereas D and trimming came from the DNA. The sample lists some 140,000 clones; 91% were seen once. The sequencing input was peripheral blood. The TCR originated in a man aged 50-60 years with acute or convalescent COVID-19. V gene TRBV5-1 combines with J gene TRBJ1-4; unclear D gene. CDR3 sequence reads: CASSSGEANEKLFF. The CDR3 DNA reads TGCGCCAGCAGCTCCGGGGAGGCTAATGAAAAACTGTTTTTT.